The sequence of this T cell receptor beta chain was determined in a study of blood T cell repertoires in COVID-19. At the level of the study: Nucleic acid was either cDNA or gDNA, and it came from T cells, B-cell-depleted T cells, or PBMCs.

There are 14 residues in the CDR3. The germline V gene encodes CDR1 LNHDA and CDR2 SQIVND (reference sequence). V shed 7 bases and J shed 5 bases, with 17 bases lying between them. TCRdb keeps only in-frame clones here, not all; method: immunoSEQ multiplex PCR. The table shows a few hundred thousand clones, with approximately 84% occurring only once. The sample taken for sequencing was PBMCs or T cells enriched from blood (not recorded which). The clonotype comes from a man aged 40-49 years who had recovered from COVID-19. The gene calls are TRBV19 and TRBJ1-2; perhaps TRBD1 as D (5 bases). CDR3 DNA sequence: TGTGCCAGTACAAACAGCCTCGGGGGATATGGCTACACCTTC. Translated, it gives CASTNSLGGYGYTF.